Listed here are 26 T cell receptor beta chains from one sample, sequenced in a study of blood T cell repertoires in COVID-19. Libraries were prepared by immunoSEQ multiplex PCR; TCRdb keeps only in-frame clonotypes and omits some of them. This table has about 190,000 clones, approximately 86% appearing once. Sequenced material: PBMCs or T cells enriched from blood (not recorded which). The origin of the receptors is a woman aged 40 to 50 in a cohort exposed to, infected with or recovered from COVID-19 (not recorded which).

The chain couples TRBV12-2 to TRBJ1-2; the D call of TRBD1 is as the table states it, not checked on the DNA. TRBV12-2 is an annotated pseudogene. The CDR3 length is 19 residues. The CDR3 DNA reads TGTGCAAGTCGCTCAAACAGGGCCTTCTACGGCACCCGAAACTATGGCTACACCTTC. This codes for CASRSNRAFYGTRNYGYTF.

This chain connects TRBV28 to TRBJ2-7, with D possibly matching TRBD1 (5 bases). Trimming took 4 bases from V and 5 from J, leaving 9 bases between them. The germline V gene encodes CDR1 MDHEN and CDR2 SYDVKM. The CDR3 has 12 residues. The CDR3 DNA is TGTGCCAGCAGTTCTGGCAGGGACGAGCAGTACTTC. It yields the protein CASSSGRDEQYF.

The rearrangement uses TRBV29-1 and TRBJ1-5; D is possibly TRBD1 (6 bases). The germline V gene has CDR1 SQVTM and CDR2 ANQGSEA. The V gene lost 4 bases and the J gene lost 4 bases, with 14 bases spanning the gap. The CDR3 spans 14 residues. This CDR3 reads CSVARGGQNQPQHF. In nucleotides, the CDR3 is TGCAGCGTTGCCCGCGGGGGCCAGAATCAGCCCCAGCATTTT.

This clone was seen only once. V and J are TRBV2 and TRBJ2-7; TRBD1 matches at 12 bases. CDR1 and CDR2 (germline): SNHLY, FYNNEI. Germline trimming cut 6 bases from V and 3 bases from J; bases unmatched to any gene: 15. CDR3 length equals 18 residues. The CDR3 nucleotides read TGTGCCAGCAGCCCCCGGGACAGGGGGCACCCAAACTTCTACGAGCAGTACTTC. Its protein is CASSPRDRGHPNFYEQYF.

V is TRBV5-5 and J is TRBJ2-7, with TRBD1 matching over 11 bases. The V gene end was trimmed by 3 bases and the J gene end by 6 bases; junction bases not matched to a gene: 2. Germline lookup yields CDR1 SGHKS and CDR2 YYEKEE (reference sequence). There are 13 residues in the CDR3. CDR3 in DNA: TGTGCCAGCAGCTGGGGGACAGGGGGCGAGCAGTACTTC. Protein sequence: CASSWGTGGEQYF.

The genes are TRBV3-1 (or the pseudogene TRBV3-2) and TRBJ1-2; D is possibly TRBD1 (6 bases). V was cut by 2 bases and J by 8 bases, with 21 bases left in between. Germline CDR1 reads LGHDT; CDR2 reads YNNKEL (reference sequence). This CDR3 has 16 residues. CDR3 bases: TGTGCCAGCAGCCAACTGACAGGCGGCGCGTTGGAAGGCTACACCTTC. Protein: CASSQLTGGALEGYTF.

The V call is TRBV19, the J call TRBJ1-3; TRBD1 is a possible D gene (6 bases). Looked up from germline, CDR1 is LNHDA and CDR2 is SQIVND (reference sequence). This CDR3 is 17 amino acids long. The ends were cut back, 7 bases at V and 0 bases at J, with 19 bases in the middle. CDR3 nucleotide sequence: TGTGCCAGTACCGACGGAAGAGGACAGTTCTCTGGAAACACCATATATTTT. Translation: CASTDGRGQFSGNTIYF.

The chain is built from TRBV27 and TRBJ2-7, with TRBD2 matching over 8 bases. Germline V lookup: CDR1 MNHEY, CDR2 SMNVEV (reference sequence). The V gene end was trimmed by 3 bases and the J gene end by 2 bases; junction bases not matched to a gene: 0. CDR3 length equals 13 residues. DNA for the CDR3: TGTGCCAGCAGTTTGCGGGGGGCCTACGAGCAGTACTTC. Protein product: CASSLRGAYEQYF.

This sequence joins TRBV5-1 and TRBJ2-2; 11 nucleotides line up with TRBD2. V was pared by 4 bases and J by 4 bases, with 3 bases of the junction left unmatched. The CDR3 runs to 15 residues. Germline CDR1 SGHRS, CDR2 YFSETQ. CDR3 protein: CASSITSGGTGELFF. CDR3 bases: TGCGCCAGCAGCATTACTAGCGGGGGCACCGGGGAGCTGTTTTTT. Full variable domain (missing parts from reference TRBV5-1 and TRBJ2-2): KAGVTQTPRYLIKTRGQQVTLSCSPISGHRSVSWYQQTPGQGLQFLFEYFSETQRNKGNFPGRFSGRQFSNSRSEMNVSTLELGDSALYLCASSITSGGTGELFFGEGSRLTVL.

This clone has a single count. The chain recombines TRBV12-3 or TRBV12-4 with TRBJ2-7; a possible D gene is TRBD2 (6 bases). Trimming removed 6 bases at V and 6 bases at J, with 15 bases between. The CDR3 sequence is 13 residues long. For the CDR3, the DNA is TGTGCCAGCAGGCCCCGGGACTTTACCGAGCAGTACTTC. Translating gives CASRPRDFTEQYF.

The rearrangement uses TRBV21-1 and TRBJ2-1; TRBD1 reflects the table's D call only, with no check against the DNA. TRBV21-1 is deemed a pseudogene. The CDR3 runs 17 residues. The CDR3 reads CASSKKPGQRALNEQFF. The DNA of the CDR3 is TGTGCCAGCAGCAAAAAACCGGGACAGAGGGCCTTAAATGAGCAGTTCTTC.

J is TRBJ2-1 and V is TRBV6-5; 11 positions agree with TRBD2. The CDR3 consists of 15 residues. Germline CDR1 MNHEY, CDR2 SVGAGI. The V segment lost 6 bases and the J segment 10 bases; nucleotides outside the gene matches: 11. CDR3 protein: CASRSGTSGRWEQFF. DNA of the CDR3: TGTGCCAGCAGGTCCGGGACTAGCGGCCGTTGGGAGCAGTTCTTC.

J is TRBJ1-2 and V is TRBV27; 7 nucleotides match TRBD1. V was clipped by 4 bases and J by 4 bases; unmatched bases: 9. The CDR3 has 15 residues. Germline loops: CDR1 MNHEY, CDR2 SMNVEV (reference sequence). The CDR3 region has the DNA TGTGCCAGCAGTTCCGGGACAGCCTTTAGCTATGGCTACACCTTC. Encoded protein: CASSSGTAFSYGYTF.

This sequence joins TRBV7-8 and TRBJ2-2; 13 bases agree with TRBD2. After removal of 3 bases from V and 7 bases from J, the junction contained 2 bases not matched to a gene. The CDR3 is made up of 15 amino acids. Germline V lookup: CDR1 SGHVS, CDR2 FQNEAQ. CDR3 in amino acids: CASSLTSGRFGELFF. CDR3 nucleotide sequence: TGTGCCAGCAGCTTGACTAGCGGGAGGTTCGGGGAGCTGTTTTTT.

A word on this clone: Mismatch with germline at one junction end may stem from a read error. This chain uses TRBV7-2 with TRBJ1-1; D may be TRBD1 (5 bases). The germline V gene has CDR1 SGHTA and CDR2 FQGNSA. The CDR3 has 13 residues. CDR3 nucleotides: TGTGCCAGCAGCTTAGCACCGTTGGACACCAAAGGATTT. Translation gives CASSLAPLDTKGF.

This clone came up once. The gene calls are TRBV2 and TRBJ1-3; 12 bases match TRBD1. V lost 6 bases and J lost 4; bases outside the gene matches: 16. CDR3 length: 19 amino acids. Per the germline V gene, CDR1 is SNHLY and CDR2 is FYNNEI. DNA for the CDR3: TGTGCCAGCAGGGACCCCCGGGACAGGGGGCAGAGAGACGGAAACACCATATATTTT. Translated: CASRDPRDRGQRDGNTIYF.

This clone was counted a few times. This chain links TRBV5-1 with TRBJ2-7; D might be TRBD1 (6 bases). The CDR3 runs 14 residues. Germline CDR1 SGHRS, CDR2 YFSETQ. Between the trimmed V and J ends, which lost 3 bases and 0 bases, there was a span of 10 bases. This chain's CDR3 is CASSSGQSSYEQYF. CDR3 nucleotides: TGCGCCAGCAGCTCCGGACAGAGCTCCTACGAGCAGTACTTC.

The CDR3 is CASRADRVRDTEAFF. The CDR3 region has the DNA TGTGCCAGTAGGGCAGACAGGGTAAGGGACACTGAAGCTTTCTTT. The chain combines TRBV19 with TRBJ1-1, with 7 bases lining up with TRBD1. The length of the CDR3 is 15 residues. Germline V gene sequence: CDR1 LNHDA, CDR2 SQIVND (reference sequence). Trimming removed 6 bases from V and 3 bases from J; junction bases left unmatched: 10.

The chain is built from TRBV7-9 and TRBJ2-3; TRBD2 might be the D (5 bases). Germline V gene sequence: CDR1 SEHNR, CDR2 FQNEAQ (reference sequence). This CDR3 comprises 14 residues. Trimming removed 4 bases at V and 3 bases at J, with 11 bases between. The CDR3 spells CASSSSDSTDTQYF. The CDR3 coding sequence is TGTGCCAGCAGCTCTTCGGACTCTACAGATACGCAGTATTTT.

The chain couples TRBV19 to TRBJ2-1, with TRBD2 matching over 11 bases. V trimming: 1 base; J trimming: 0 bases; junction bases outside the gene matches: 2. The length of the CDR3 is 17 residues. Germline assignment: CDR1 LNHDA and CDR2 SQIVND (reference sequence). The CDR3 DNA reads TGTGCCAGTAGTATAGGACTAGCGGGGAGCTCCTACAATGAGCAGTTCTTC. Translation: CASSIGLAGSSYNEQFF.

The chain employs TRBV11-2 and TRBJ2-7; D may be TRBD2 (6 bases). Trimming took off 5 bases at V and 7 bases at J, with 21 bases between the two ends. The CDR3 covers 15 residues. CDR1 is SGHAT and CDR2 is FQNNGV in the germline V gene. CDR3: CASSPRHAGSREQYF. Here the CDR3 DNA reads TGTGCCAGCAGCCCTCGACATGCGGGATCCCGGGAGCAGTACTTC.

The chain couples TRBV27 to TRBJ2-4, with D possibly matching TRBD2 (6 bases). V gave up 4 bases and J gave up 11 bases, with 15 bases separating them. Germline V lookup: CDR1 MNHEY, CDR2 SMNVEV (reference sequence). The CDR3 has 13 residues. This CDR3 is CASSSEGRRVQYF. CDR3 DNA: TGTGCCAGCAGTTCCGAGGGCCGGAGGGTTCAGTACTTC.

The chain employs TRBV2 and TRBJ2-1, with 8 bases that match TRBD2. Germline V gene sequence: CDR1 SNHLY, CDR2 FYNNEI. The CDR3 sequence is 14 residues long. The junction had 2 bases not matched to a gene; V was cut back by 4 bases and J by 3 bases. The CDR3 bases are TGTGCCAGCAGTGTACTAGCGGTCTACAATGAGCAGTTCTTC. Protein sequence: CASSVLAVYNEQFF.

The CDR3 region is CASSRLAGVEETQYF. CDR3 nucleotides: TGTGCCAGCAGCCGACTAGCGGGAGTAGAGGAGACCCAGTACTTC. V and J are TRBV7-9 and TRBJ2-5; TRBD2 matches at 12 bases. Trimming removed 5 bases from V and 5 bases from J; junction bases left unmatched: 6. There are 15 residues in the CDR3. Germline assignment: CDR1 SEHNR and CDR2 FQNEAQ (reference sequence).

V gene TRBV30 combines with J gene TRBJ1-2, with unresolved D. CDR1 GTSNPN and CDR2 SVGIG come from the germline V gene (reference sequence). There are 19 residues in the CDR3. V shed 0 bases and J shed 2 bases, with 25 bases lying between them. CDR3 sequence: CAWSVLGLRIPRKNYGYTF. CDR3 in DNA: TGTGCCTGGAGTGTACTAGGCCTTAGAATACCCCGTAAGAACTATGGCTACACCTTC.

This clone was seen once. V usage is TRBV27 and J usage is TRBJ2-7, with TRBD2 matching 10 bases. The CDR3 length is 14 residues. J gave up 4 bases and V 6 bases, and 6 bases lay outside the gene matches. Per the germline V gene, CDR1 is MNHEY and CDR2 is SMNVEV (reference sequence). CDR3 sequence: CASRLAGDAYEQYF. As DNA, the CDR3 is TGTGCCAGCAGGCTAGCGGGAGACGCATACGAGCAGTACTTC.